These T cell receptor beta chains were read from a single sample in a study of blood T cell repertoires in COVID-19. Profiled with immunoSEQ multiplex PCR; TCRdb holds only in-frame clones, not every one. Of approximately 210,000 clones in the sample, approximately 90% were seen once. Source material: peripheral blood. These receptors all come from a human donor in a cohort sampled during active COVID-19. Each CDR3 is given with its conserved first and last residue. The D gene is left open where the match is weak.

V gene: TRBV6-2/TRBV6-3; D gene: TRBD2; CDR3 protein: CASSYPPRLAGGSLAKNIQYF
V gene: TRBV21-1; D gene: -; CDR3 protein: CASSEQGGSDCEQYF
V gene: TRBV9; D gene: TRBD2; CDR3 protein: CASSVGGTSSYEQYF
V gene: TRBV7-2; D gene: -; CDR3 protein: CASSYGGNQPQHF
V gene: TRBV19; D gene: -; CDR3 protein: CASSIVTGPTEAFF
V gene: TRBV4-3; D gene: -; CDR3 protein: CASSQVLTAIFSGNTIYF
V gene: TRBV28; D gene: TRBD2; CDR3 protein: CASSHFTAGTSGVQETQYF
V gene: TRBV6-5; D gene: -; CDR3 protein: CASSWDKTNYGYTF
V gene: TRBV27; D gene: TRBD1; CDR3 protein: CASSFGAGGVQTQYF
V gene: TRBV27; D gene: -; CDR3 protein: CASSLNRANTEAFF
V gene: TRBV9; D gene: -; CDR3 protein: CASSVGQTGELFF
V gene: TRBV10-1; D gene: -; CDR3 protein: CASSAGFKSQETQYF
V gene: TRBV21-1; D gene: -; CDR3 protein: CASSRRGQWVVGDYEQYF
V gene: TRBV7-9; D gene: -; CDR3 protein: CASSDDRSGYEQYF